This TCR beta chain was identified in a study of T cells in tumors after PD-1 blockade. Overall study: Excluded were patients with checkpoint blockade, immunosuppressants, or radiotherapy or other anti-cancer therapy within 4 weeks. A subset received ongoing vismodegib 150 mg daily alongside anti-PD-1 therapy.

With 6 bases clipped from V and 2 bases from J, the junction kept 8 bases outside the gene matches. This CDR3 has 15 residues. Germline lookup yields CDR1 MNHEY and CDR2 SVGEGT. Input was about 616 ng to 6,500 ng of genomic DNA from tumor or blood. Study observations and caveats: Peripheral recruitment is suggested, as some novel exhausted tumor clones were in pre-treatment blood.

This clone was recorded a few times. As yet, its antigen is unknown. This table comes from immunoSEQ multiplex PCR, and its TCRdb copy is limited to in-frame clones, with some not included. The sample records about 59,000 clones, over 75% being singletons. The input for sequencing was PBMCs, taken before anti-PD-1 treatment. V usage is TRBV6-2 or TRBV6-3 and J usage is TRBJ2-7; 9 nucleotides line up with TRBD1. The sequence was collected from a human donor with basal cell carcinoma. The CDR3 reads CASSPGQGTPYEQYF. CDR3 nucleotide sequence: TGTGCCAGCAGCCCCGGACAGGGGACCCCCTACGAGCAGTACTTC.